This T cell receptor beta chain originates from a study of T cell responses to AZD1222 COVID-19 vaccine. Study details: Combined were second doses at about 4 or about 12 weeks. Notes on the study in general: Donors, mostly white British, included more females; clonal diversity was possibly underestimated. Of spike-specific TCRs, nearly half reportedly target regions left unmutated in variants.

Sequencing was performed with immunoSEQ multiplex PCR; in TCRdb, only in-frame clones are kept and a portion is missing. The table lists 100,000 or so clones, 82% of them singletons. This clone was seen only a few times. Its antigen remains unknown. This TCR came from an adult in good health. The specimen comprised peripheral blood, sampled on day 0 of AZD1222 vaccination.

The CDR3 region is CASSQDVGRTYGYTF. As DNA, the CDR3 is TGTGCCAGCAGCCAAGATGTGGGGCGCACCTATGGCTACACCTTC. The gene calls are TRBV3-1 (or the pseudogene TRBV3-2) and TRBJ1-2, with a tentative D call TRBD1 (5 bases). V was trimmed by 0 bases and J by 4 bases, leaving 12 bases between them. The CDR3 has 15 residues. The V gene's germline CDR1 is LGHDT and CDR2 YNNKEL (reference sequence).